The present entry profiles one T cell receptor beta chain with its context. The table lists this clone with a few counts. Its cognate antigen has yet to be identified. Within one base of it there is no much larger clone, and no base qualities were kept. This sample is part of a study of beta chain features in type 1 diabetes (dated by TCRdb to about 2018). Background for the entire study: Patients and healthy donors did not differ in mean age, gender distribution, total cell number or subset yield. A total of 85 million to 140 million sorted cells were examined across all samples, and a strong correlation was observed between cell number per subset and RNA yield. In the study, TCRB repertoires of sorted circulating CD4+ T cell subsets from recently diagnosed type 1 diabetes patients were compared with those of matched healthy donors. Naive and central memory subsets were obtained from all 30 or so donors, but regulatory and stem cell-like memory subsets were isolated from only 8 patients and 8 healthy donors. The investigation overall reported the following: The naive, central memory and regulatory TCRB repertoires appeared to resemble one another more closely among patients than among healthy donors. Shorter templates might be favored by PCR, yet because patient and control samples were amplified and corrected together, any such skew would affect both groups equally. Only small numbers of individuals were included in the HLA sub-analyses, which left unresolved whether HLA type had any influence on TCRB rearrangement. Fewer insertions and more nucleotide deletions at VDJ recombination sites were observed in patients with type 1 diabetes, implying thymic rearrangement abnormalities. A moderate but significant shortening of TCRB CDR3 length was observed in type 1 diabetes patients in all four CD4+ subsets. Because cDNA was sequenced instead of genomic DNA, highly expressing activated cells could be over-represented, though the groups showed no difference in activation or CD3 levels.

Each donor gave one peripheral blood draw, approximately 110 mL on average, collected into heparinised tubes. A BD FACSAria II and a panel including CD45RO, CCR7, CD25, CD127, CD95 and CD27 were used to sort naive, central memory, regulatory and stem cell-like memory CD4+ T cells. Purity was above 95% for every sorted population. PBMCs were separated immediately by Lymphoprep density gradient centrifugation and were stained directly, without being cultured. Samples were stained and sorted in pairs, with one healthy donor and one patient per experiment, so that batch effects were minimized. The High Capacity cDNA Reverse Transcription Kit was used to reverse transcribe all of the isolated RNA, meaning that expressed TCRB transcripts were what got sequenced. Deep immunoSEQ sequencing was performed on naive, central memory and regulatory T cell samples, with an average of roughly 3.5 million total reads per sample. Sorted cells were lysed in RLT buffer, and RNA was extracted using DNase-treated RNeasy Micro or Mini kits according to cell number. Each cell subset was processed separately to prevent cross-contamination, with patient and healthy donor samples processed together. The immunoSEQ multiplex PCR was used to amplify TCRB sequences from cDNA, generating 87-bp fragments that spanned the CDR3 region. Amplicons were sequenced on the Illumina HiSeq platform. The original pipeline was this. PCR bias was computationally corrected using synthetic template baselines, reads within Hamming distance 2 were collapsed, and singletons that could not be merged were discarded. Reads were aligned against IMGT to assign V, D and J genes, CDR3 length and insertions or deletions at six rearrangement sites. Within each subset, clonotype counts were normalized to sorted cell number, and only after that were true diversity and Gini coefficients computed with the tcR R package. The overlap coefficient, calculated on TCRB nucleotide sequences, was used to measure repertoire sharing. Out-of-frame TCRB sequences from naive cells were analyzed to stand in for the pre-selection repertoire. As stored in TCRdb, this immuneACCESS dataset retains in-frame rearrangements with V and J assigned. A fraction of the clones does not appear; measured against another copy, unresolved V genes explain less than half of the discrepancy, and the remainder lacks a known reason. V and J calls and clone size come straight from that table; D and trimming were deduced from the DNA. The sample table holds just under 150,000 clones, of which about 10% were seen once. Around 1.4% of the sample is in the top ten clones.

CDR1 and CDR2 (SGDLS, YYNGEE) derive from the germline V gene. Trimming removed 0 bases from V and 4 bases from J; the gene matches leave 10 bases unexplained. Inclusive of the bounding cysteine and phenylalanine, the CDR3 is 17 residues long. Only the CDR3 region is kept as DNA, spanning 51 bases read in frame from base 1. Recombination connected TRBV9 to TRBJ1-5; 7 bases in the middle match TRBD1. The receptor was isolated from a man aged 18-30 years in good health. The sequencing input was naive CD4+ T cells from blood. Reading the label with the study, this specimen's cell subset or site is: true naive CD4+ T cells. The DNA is TGTGCCAGCAGCGTAGGGCCCGACAGGGTCAGGAATCAGCCCCAGCATTTT. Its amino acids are CASSVGPDRVRNQPQHF.